The rows below give T cell receptor beta chains drawn from one sample of a study of cytomegalovirus exposure and HLA in healthy donors. TCRdb keeps only in-frame clones here, not all; method: immunoSEQ multiplex PCR. The data contain about 94,000 clones, 50% to 75% of them singletons. The specimen was PBMCs. The receptor set was obtained from a man aged 30 to 39 in good health and CMV-seronegative. Each CDR3 is given with its conserved first and last residue. Fields, in order: clone size, J gene, D gene, V gene, CDR3 protein, CDR3 DNA. A D gene is named only where the DNA matches it firmly. Rows may omit the clone size; those that give it use once, few, many or a size class.

size: .; J: TRBJ2-1; D: .; V: TRBV4-3; CDR3: CASSQGGRTRNEQFF; DNA: TGCGCCAGCAGCCAAGGTGGGAGAACGAGGAATGAGCAGTTCTTC
size: .; J: TRBJ2-3; D: .; V: TRBV27; CDR3: CASSLDGASTDTQYF; DNA: TGTGCCAGCAGTTTAGACGGAGCTAGCACAGATACGCAGTATTTT
size: few; J: TRBJ1-2; D: .; V: TRBV5-5; CDR3: CASSLAPGGPYGYTF; DNA: TGTGCCAGCAGCTTGGCCCCCGGGGGGCCCTATGGCTACACCTTC
size: .; J: TRBJ1-1; D: .; V: TRBV15; CDR3: CATGGAFF; DNA: TGTGCCACCGGAGGGGCTTTCTTT
size: .; J: TRBJ2-7; D: .; V: TRBV18; CDR3: CASSPGAYEQYF; DNA: TGTGCCAGCTCACCAGGAGCGTACGAGCAGTACTTC
size: .; J: TRBJ2-7; D: TRBD1; V: TRBV6-5; CDR3: CASSFQPTGLDEQYF; DNA: TGTGCCAGCAGTTTCCAACCGACAGGGTTGGACGAGCAGTACTTC
size: .; J: TRBJ2-7; D: .; V: TRBV29-1; CDR3: CSVEGGVYYEQYF; DNA: TGCAGCGTTGAAGGGGGGGTATATTACGAGCAGTACTTC
size: .; J: TRBJ2-3; D: TRBD2; V: TRBV28; CDR3: CASSSGLAGAWNTQYF; DNA: TGTGCCAGCAGTTCGGGACTAGCGGGAGCCTGGAATACGCAGTATTTT
size: .; J: TRBJ2-7; D: .; V: TRBV4-1; CDR3: CASSQETARRVPYEQYF; DNA: TGCGCCAGCAGCCAAGAAACTGCCAGGCGCGTCCCCTACGAGCAGTACTTC
size: .; J: TRBJ2-6; D: TRBD2; V: TRBV9; CDR3: CASSVVAGRGGANVLTF; DNA: TGTGCCAGCAGCGTAGTCGCAGGGAGGGGAGGGGCCAACGTCCTGACTTTC
size: .; J: TRBJ1-2; D: TRBD1; V: TRBV11-2; CDR3: CASRTGTGYTF; DNA: TGTGCCAGCAGGACAGGGACCGGCTACACCTTC
size: .; J: TRBJ2-1; D: TRBD1; V: TRBV7-9; CDR3: CASSLAQGVGNEQFF; DNA: TGTGCCAGCAGCTTAGCCCAGGGGGTTGGTAATGAGCAGTTCTTC
size: .; J: TRBJ2-1; D: TRBD1; V: TRBV5-1; CDR3: CASSFDMTGGNEQFF; DNA: TGCGCCAGCAGCTTCGACATGACAGGGGGCAATGAGCAGTTCTTC
size: .; J: TRBJ2-1; D: .; V: TRBV28; CDR3: CASSFPWAYGGEQLF; DNA: TGTGCCAGCAGTTTTCCGTGGGCCTACGGGGGTGAGCAGCTCTTC
size: .; J: TRBJ2-7; D: .; V: TRBV5-1; CDR3: CASSPNRDSYSYEQYF; DNA: TGCGCCAGCAGCCCGAATAGGGACTCGTACTCCTACGAGCAGTACTTC
size: .; J: TRBJ2-2; D: TRBD1; V: TRBV6-1; CDR3: CASSGTGGSSGELFF; DNA: TGTGCCAGCAGTGGGACAGGGGGTTCATCCGGGGAGCTGTTTTTT
size: .; J: TRBJ1-5; D: .; V: TRBV18; CDR3: CASSPKSSNQPQHF; DNA: TGTGCCAGCTCACCAAAGAGTAGCAATCAGCCCCAGCATTTT
size: .; J: TRBJ2-1; D: TRBD2; V: TRBV6-4; CDR3: CASSDSTSGYNEQFF; DNA: TGTGCCAGCAGTGACTCGACTAGCGGATACAATGAGCAGTTCTTC
size: .; J: TRBJ1-1; D: .; V: TRBV29-1; CDR3: CSVEYGGNTEAFF; DNA: TGCAGCGTTGAATACGGGGGGAACACTGAAGCTTTCTTT
size: few; J: TRBJ2-7; D: TRBD1; V: TRBV7-9; CDR3: CSSSFDRGLYEQYF; DNA: TGTTCCAGCAGCTTCGATAGGGGGCTTTACGAGCAGTACTTC
size: .; J: TRBJ1-2; D: .; V: TRBV25-1; CDR3: CASSEWSGGGLSYGYTF; DNA: TGTGCCAGCAGTGAATGGTCAGGTGGAGGTCTTTCCTATGGCTACACCTTC
size: .; J: TRBJ2-1; D: TRBD2; V: TRBV7-8; CDR3: CASSLGGTSSYNEQFF; DNA: TGTGCCAGCAGCCTAGGAGGGACTAGCTCCTACAATGAGCAGTTCTTC
size: few; J: TRBJ2-7; D: TRBD1; V: TRBV30; CDR3: CAWSVRDRDSVEQYF; DNA: TGTGCCTGGAGTGTACGGGACAGGGATTCGGTGGAGCAGTACTTC
size: .; J: TRBJ1-4; D: TRBD1; V: TRBV6-5; CDR3: CASSYEGASEKLFF; DNA: TGTGCCAGCAGTTACGAGGGGGCGTCGGAAAAACTGTTTTTT
size: many; J: TRBJ2-3; D: TRBD2; V: TRBV6-4; CDR3: CASSASTTSGGADTQYF; DNA: TGTGCCAGCAGTGCCTCGACGACTAGCGGGGGGGCAGATACGCAGTATTTT
size: .; J: TRBJ2-5; D: .; V: TRBV6-5; CDR3: CASSYSIGQGTKTQYF; DNA: TGTGCCAGCAGTTACTCGATCGGGCAGGGGACGAAGACCCAGTACTTC
size: .; J: TRBJ2-3; D: TRBD2; V: TRBV9; CDR3: CASSGGLAMGPDTQYF; DNA: TGTGCCAGCAGCGGGGGACTAGCGATGGGCCCAGATACGCAGTATTTT
size: .; J: TRBJ2-4; D: TRBD1; V: TRBV27; CDR3: CASMRGTGLLQYF; DNA: TGTGCCAGCATGAGAGGGACAGGGTTGCTTCAGTACTTC
size: .; J: TRBJ1-2; D: .; V: TRBV28; CDR3: CASTQDYGYTF; DNA: TGTGCCAGCACCCAGGACTATGGCTACACCTTC
size: .; J: TRBJ2-7; D: .; V: TRBV28; CDR3: CASSGGGRYEQYF; DNA: TGTGCCAGCAGTGGAGGGGGCAGGTACGAGCAGTACTTC
size: once; J: TRBJ2-7; D: TRBD2; V: TRBV28; CDR3: CASSSGGKSSYEQYF; DNA: TGTGCCAGCAGTTCCGGGGGGAAGAGCTCCTACGAGCAGTACTTC
size: .; J: TRBJ1-2; D: TRBD1; V: TRBV28; CDR3: CASTILGDRDPNYGYTF; DNA: TGTGCCAGCACCATCCTAGGGGACAGAGATCCTAACTATGGCTACACCTTC
size: few; J: TRBJ2-7; D: .; V: TRBV2; CDR3: CASNLEGDEQYF; DNA: TGTGCCAGCAACCTCGAGGGGGACGAGCAGTACTTC
size: once; J: TRBJ2-7; D: TRBD1; V: TRBV27; CDR3: CASSFQGAIEQYF; DNA: TGTGCCAGCAGTTTTCAGGGGGCAATCGAGCAGTACTTC
size: .; J: TRBJ1-5; D: TRBD1; V: TRBV28; CDR3: CASSLHRGRDNQPQHF; DNA: TGTGCCAGCAGTCTCCACAGGGGGCGAGACAATCAGCCCCAGCATTTT
size: few; J: TRBJ2-7; D: TRBD1; V: TRBV27; CDR3: CASSPGGPVISVYEQYF; DNA: TGTGCCAGCAGTCCAGGGGGCCCCGTAATTTCAGTGTACGAGCAGTACTTC
size: .; J: TRBJ2-7; D: TRBD2; V: TRBV10-3; CDR3: CAISVLAGTYEQYF; DNA: TGTGCCATCAGTGTTCTAGCGGGGACCTACGAGCAGTACTTC
size: few; J: TRBJ1-4; D: TRBD1; V: TRBV19; CDR3: CASSTRQGSREKLFF; DNA: TGTGCCAGTAGTACAAGACAGGGTTCGCGGGAAAAACTGTTTTTT
size: .; J: TRBJ2-5; D: .; V: TRBV6-1; CDR3: CASSNGPEGETQYF; DNA: TGTGCCAGCAGTAACGGGCCCGAGGGAGAGACCCAGTACTTC
size: few; J: TRBJ1-1; D: TRBD1; V: TRBV6-5; CDR3: CASTQGDTEAFF; DNA: TGTGCCAGCACCCAGGGGGACACTGAAGCTTTCTTT
size: .; J: TRBJ1-6; D: .; V: TRBV9; CDR3: CASSVVSEEAPLHF; DNA: TGTGCCAGCAGCGTAGTATCCGAAGAGGCACCCCTCCACTTT
size: few; J: TRBJ1-2; D: .; V: TRBV6-5; CDR3: CASSVNYGYTF; DNA: TGTGCCAGCTCCGTTAACTATGGCTACACCTTC
size: .; J: TRBJ2-2; D: .; V: TRBV2; CDR3: CASRTAGATNTGELFF; DNA: TGTGCCAGCAGGACGGCAGGGGCTACGAACACCGGGGAGCTGTTTTTT
size: .; J: TRBJ2-7; D: .; V: TRBV9; CDR3: CASSVEEGKSYEHYF; DNA: TGTGCCAGCAGCGTAGAAGAGGGTAAGTCCTACGAGCATTACTTC
size: .; J: TRBJ2-5; D: TRBD1; V: TRBV18; CDR3: CASSQTGGLRRVPQETQYF; DNA: TGTGCCAGCTCCCAGACAGGGGGTCTTAGAAGGGTCCCCCAAGAGACCCAGTACTTC
size: .; J: TRBJ2-7; D: .; V: TRBV6-5; CDR3: CVSSYGQNYEQYF; DNA: TGTGTCAGCAGTTACGGTCAGAACTACGAGCAGTACTTC
size: .; J: TRBJ2-5; D: TRBD2; V: TRBV7-9; CDR3: CASSLGLAVIQETQYF; DNA: TGTGCCAGCAGCTTAGGCCTAGCGGTCATACAAGAGACCCAGTACTTC
size: .; J: TRBJ1-6; D: .; V: TRBV9; CDR3: CASSVSGDNSPLHF; DNA: TGTGCCAGCAGCGTCTCAGGGGACAATTCACCCCTCCACTTT
size: few; J: TRBJ1-1; D: .; V: TRBV19; CDR3: CASSIFGVMGAFF; DNA: TGTGCCAGTAGTATATTCGGGGTTATGGGAGCTTTCTTT
size: few; J: TRBJ2-1; D: TRBD2; V: TRBV7-6; CDR3: CASSLGLTSDNEQFF; DNA: TGTGCCAGCAGCCTGGGGCTTACTAGCGACAATGAGCAGTTCTTC
size: once; J: TRBJ2-3; D: TRBD2; V: TRBV6-4; CDR3: CASSESSGGATDTQYF; DNA: TGTGCCAGCAGTGAATCTAGCGGGGGGGCCACAGATACGCAGTATTTT
size: .; J: TRBJ1-2; D: .; V: TRBV29-1; CDR3: CSVGVGGVWGYTF; DNA: TGCAGCGTTGGAGTGGGGGGGGTTTGGGGCTACACCTTC
size: .; J: TRBJ2-7; D: TRBD1; V: TRBV18; CDR3: CASSDRGAYEQYF; DNA: TGTGCCAGCTCAGACAGGGGGGCCTACGAGCAGTACTTC
size: .; J: TRBJ2-2; D: .; V: TRBV30; CDR3: CACPDFAVNTGELFF; DNA: TGTGCCTGCCCCGACTTTGCGGTGAACACCGGGGAGCTGTTTTTT
size: few; J: TRBJ2-3; D: .; V: TRBV25-1; CDR3: CASSDATTTDTQYF; DNA: TGTGCCAGCAGTGACGCGACTACCACAGATACGCAGTATTTT
size: .; J: TRBJ1-4; D: .; V: TRBV5-6; CDR3: CASSLDRDEKLFF; DNA: TGTGCCAGCAGCTTGGACAGGGATGAAAAACTGTTTTTT
size: .; J: TRBJ2-7; D: TRBD1; V: TRBV7-9; CDR3: CASSYDRVSYEQYF; DNA: TGTGCCAGCAGCTACGACAGGGTCTCCTACGAGCAGTACTTC